These T cell receptor beta chains were read from a single sample in a study of radiotherapy plus CTLA-4 blockade in lung cancer. The table came from immunoSEQ multiplex PCR; TCRdb's copy has only in-frame clones and leaves some out. The sample has roughly 50,000 clones, 80% to 90% seen once. Sequenced here: peripheral blood, sampled from a patient treated with radiotherapy plus ipilimumab. Every receptor here comes from a human donor with non-small cell lung cancer whose response to radiotherapy plus ipilimumab could not be evaluated. The CDR3 runs from the conserved cysteine through the conserved F or W. D genes are given only for firm matches. Not all rows give a size; the values are once, few, many and, for expanded clones, a class.

size	V	J	D	CDR3	DNA
.	TRBV6-6	TRBJ2-6	.	CASARSGANVLTF	TGTGCCAGCGCTCGGTCTGGGGCCAACGTCCTGACTTTC
.	TRBV10-3	TRBJ2-1	.	CAITPEGNEQFF	TGTGCCATCACCCCGGAGGGCAATGAGCAGTTCTTC
.	TRBV6-5	TRBJ2-3	.	CASSYFYGEGRDTQYF	TGTGCCAGCAGTTACTTTTACGGAGAGGGAAGAGATACGCAGTATTTT
.	TRBV19	TRBJ1-2	TRBD1	CASSTHRGLRDGYTF	TGTGCCAGTAGTACCCACAGGGGGCTACGGGATGGCTACACCTTC
.	TRBV11-2	TRBJ2-7	TRBD1	CASSFHSTGPAYEQYF	TGTGCCAGCAGCTTCCACTCGACAGGGCCGGCGTACGAGCAGTACTTC
.	TRBV15	TRBJ1-1	.	CATSRARRGGAFF	TGTGCCACCAGCAGGGCTCGAAGGGGTGGGGCTTTCTTT
.	TRBV11-2	TRBJ2-6	.	CASSPIRGSGANVLTF	TGTGCCAGCAGCCCGATCCGGGGATCTGGGGCCAACGTCCTGACTTTC
.	TRBV9	TRBJ2-2	.	CASSGWDIAGELFF	TGTGCCAGCAGCGGTTGGGACATTGCCGGGGAGCTGTTTTTT
.	TRBV29-1	TRBJ2-3	.	CSVTKDSRTDTQYF	TGCAGCGTTACTAAAGACAGTCGCACAGATACGCAGTATTTT
.	TRBV7-3	TRBJ2-1	.	CASSLKGRGFNEQFF	TGTGCCAGCAGCTTAAAAGGGAGGGGGTTCAATGAGCAGTTCTTC
few	TRBV30	TRBJ1-1	.	CAWTQITVLNTEAFF	TGTGCCTGGACTCAAATCACGGTACTGAACACTGAAGCTTTCTTT
.	TRBV12-5	TRBJ2-1	.	CASGLVPDGSGTYNEQFF	TGTGCTAGTGGTTTGGTACCGGACGGGAGTGGCACCTACAATGAGCAGTTCTTC
once	TRBV28	TRBJ1-5	.	CASSLGQHQGPQHF	TGTGCCAGCAGTTTAGGACAGCATCAGGGGCCCCAGCATTTT
.	TRBV12-5	TRBJ2-7	.	CASPPGGAGQYF	TGTGCTAGTCCCCCTGGGGGCGCGGGGCAGTACTTC
once	TRBV2	TRBJ2-7	.	CASSEGWSQTYEQYF	TGTGCCAGCAGTGAAGGCTGGTCTCAGACTTACGAGCAGTACTTC
once	TRBV7-7	TRBJ1-1	TRBD1	CASSLLPGGTEAFF	TGTGCTAGCAGCCTCCTCCCAGGGGGCACTGAAGCTTTCTTT
.	TRBV9	TRBJ2-3	.	CASSVERLPYADTQYF	TGTGCCAGCAGCGTAGAGAGACTCCCATACGCAGATACGCAGTATTTT
.	TRBV7-9	TRBJ1-1	TRBD1	CASSSPGQLNTEAFF	TGTGCCAGCAGCTCCCCGGGACAGTTGAACACTGAAGCTTTCTTT